A single sample is the source of the 18 T cell receptor beta chains below, sequenced in a study of T-cell memory formation after mild COVID-19. TCRdb redid the calling of the 5' RACE reads with MiXCR, one entry per CDR3 protein. In the table there are hundreds of thousands of distinct CDR3 sequences, approximately 23% of which are singletons. The specimen was PBMCs or a T cell subset sorted from them (not recorded which). These receptors were taken from an adult woman who had mild COVID-19 (a few samples of this study predate the infection). Cell type and time point are not known.

This clonotype was counted only a few times. The chain joins TRBV3-1 to TRBJ2-7; D perhaps matches TRBD2 (5 bases). Trimming pared 2 bases from V and 3 bases from J, leaving 11 bases between. The germline V gene has CDR1 LGHDT and CDR2 YNNKEL (reference sequence). The CDR3 length is 14 residues. CDR3 region: CASSQRYRDYEQYF. For the CDR3, the DNA is TGTGCCAGCAGCCAAAGATACCGGGACTACGAGCAGTACTTC.

The CDR3 region has the DNA TGTGCCAGCAGCCCACGGACTGAGACTGGGGAGACCCAGTACTTC. Residues: CASSPRTETGETQYF. The gene calls are TRBV3-1 and TRBJ2-5, with D perhaps TRBD2 (5 bases). CDR3 size: 15 residues. The germline gives CDR1 LGHDT, CDR2 YNNKEL (reference sequence). V lost 4 bases and J lost 5, with 17 bases in between.

This clonotype was seen a few times. The chain is built from TRBV7-9 and TRBJ2-2; 7 bases fit TRBD1. The CDR3 is made up of 17 amino acids. Losses at the gene ends were 2 bases for V and 7 bases for J; bases not matched to a gene: 13. Germline V gene lookup returns CDR1 SEHNR and CDR2 FQNEAQ (reference sequence). The CDR3 here is CASSLRPDRVFNGELFF. The CDR3, as DNA: TGTGCCAGCAGCTTAAGGCCCGACAGGGTATTCAACGGGGAGCTGTTTTTT.

This chain links TRBV20-1 with TRBJ2-3; D tentatively fits TRBD1 or TRBD2 (5 bases each). This CDR3 is built from 17 residues. Trimming took 3 bases from V and 2 from J, leaving 21 bases between them. CDR1 is DFQATT and CDR2 is SNEGSKA in the germline V gene (reference sequence). In nucleotides, the CDR3 is TGCAGTGCTAGTTCCCTCTGGGGGAATGAACACACAGATACGCAGTATTTT. Amino acids: CSASSLWGNEHTDTQYF.

This clonotype was observed a few times. V usage is TRBV6-5 and J usage is TRBJ1-2; D unresolved. V was trimmed by 6 bases and J by 5 bases, leaving 19 bases between them. CDR3 size: 15 residues. The germline V gene has CDR1 MNHEY and CDR2 SVGAGI. The CDR3 nucleotides read TGTGCCAGCAGGCCCACCACGGGCAGCTCGTATGGCTACACCTTC. Residues: CASRPTTGSSYGYTF.

This clonotype was detected only a few times. The chain is built from TRBV12-3 or TRBV12-4 and TRBJ1-2, with TRBD1 matching 8 bases. V shed 5 bases, J shed 4 bases, and the junction held 6 bases outside the gene matches. CDR3 length equals 14 residues. The chain's CDR3 is CASSAGQGGYGYTF. CDR3 nucleotide sequence: TGTGCCAGCAGTGCTGGACAGGGTGGCTATGGCTACACCTTC.

The chain uses TRBV19 and TRBJ2-6; D is unresolved. Germline CDR1 is LNHDA and CDR2 is SQIVND (reference sequence). V was shortened by 6 bases and J by 2 bases, with 14 bases between the two germline ends. The CDR3 has 16 amino acids. CDR3 sequence (DNA): TGTGCCAGTAGGAACTACCCGGCTACTGGGGCCAACGTCCTGACTTTC. Its protein product is CASRNYPATGANVLTF.

This clonotype was counted between two and nine times. The chain carries TRBV6-5 and TRBJ2-3, with 8 bases identical to TRBD2. The CDR3 length is 15 residues. Germline V lookup: CDR1 MNHEY, CDR2 SVGAGI. V was pared by 7 bases and J by 4 bases, with 10 bases of the junction left unmatched. The CDR3 sequence is CASIPGGGHPDTQYF. The CDR3 DNA sequence: TGTGCCAGCATTCCCGGGGGGGGTCACCCAGATACGCAGTATTTT.

Here the CDR3 DNA reads TGTGCCAGCAGCCAAGATGTCTTAGCGGGGGGGCTCTACAATGAGCAGTTCTTC. Protein sequence: CASSQDVLAGGLYNEQFF. V and J are TRBV3-1 and TRBJ2-1; TRBD2 matches at 11 bases. J was trimmed by 3 bases and V by 0 bases; bases with no gene match: 7. Germline V gene sequence: CDR1 LGHDT, CDR2 YNNKEL (reference sequence). CDR3 length equals 18 residues.

A few counts support this clonotype. The genes are TRBV7-2 and TRBJ2-1; 11 bases agree with TRBD2. This CDR3 contains 15 residues. The V gene's germline CDR1 is SGHTA and CDR2 FQGNSA. Germline trimming cut 5 bases from V and 6 bases from J; bases unmatched to any gene: 6. The CDR3 DNA is TGTGCCAGCAGCGCCAGACTAGCGGGATTCAATGAGCAGTTCTTC. Translated: CASSARLAGFNEQFF.

This chain connects TRBV9 to TRBJ2-5, with D perhaps matching TRBD2 (5 bases). The CDR3 contains 13 residues. Looked up from germline, CDR1 is SGDLS and CDR2 is YYNGEE. Trimming cost V 5 bases and J 9 bases, with 17 bases left between them. This CDR3 is CASSGGEAAAQYF. CDR3 DNA: TGTGCCAGCAGTGGAGGAGAGGCCGCGGCCCAGTACTTC. Supplemented by reference TRBV9 and TRBJ2-5, the full variable domain reads DSGVTQTPKHLITATGQRVTLRCSPRSGDLSVYWYQQSLDQGLQFLIQYYNGEERAKGNILERFSAQQFPDLHSELNLSSLELGDSALYFCASSGGEAAAQYFGPGTRLLVL.

In the case of this clonotype: One end of the junction fails to match germline, which may point to a read error. CDR3 residues: CASRRGTNEQF. The DNA for the CDR3 is TGTGCCAGCAGGCGGGGAACCAATGAGCAGTTC. The gene calls are TRBV12-3 or TRBV12-4 and TRBJ2-1; a possible D gene is TRBD2 (6 bases). The CDR3 has 11 amino acids.

In this sample, this clonotype turned up a few times. The chain combines TRBV28 with TRBJ2-6, with D possibly matching TRBD2 (5 bases). The CDR3 length is 16 residues. Germline V lookup: CDR1 MDHEN, CDR2 SYDVKM. The V and J ends lost 3 bases and 0 bases respectively, with 9 bases between them. CDR3 DNA: TGTGCCAGCAGTTTGGTAGGGAGCTCTGGGGCCAACGTCCTGACTTTC. Residues: CASSLVGSSGANVLTF.

The V call is TRBV29-1, the J call TRBJ2-5, with TRBD2 matching over 9 bases. There are 16 residues in the CDR3. V lost 1 base, J lost 6 bases, and 12 bases stayed unmatched. CDR1 is SQVTM, CDR2 ANQGSEA, per germline. CDR3 sequence: CSVEVVVAGVRKTQYF. CDR3 coding DNA: TGCAGCGTTGAAGTGGTAGTAGCGGGGGTCCGAAAGACCCAGTACTTC.

The gene calls are TRBV11-2 and TRBJ2-3; maybe TRBD2 (5 bases). The ends were cut back, 5 bases at V and 2 bases at J, with 17 bases in the middle. This CDR3 is 16 amino acids long. Germline CDR1 reads SGHAT; CDR2 reads FQNNGV. CDR3 DNA: TGTGCCAGCAGCCCATCAGCGCGGGTGAACACAGATACGCAGTATTTT. This translates into CASSPSARVNTDTQYF.

V usage is TRBV19 and J usage is TRBJ2-1; 10 nucleotides match TRBD2. CDR3 length equals 16 residues. With V trimmed by 3 bases and J by 0 bases, 2 bases remained unmatched. Germline V gives CDR1 LNHDA, CDR2 SQIVND (reference sequence). The CDR3 region has the DNA TGTGCCAGTAGTATCTTAGCGGGGGGCTCCTACAATGAGCAGTTCTTC. It codes for CASSILAGGSYNEQFF.

J is TRBJ1-1 and V is TRBV30; weak D call: TRBD1 (5 bases). This CDR3 spans 13 amino acids. V was trimmed by 2 bases and J by 2 bases, leaving 9 bases between them. The V gene's germline CDR1 is GTSNPN and CDR2 SVGIG (reference sequence). The CDR3 DNA reads TGTGCCTGGAGTCGGCAGGGAAACACTGAAGCTTTCTTT. Protein: CAWSRQGNTEAFF. Full variable domain (rest looked up from reference TRBV30 and TRBJ1-1): SQTIHQWPATLVQPVGSPLSLECTVEGTSNPNLYWYRQAAGRGLQLLFYSVGIGQISSEVPQNLSASRPQDRQFILSSKKLLLSDSGFYLCAWSRQGNTEAFFGQGTRLTVV.

This clonotype was seen a few times. The rearrangement links TRBV24-1 to TRBJ1-2; D may be TRBD1 (5 bases). Trimming cost V 3 bases and J 2 bases, with 6 bases left between them. Germline CDR1 is KGHDR and CDR2 is SFDVKD. The length of the CDR3 is 13 residues. The CDR3 nucleotides read TGTGCCACCAGTGATGGGGGGAACTATGGCTACACCTTC. Its protein is CATSDGGNYGYTF.